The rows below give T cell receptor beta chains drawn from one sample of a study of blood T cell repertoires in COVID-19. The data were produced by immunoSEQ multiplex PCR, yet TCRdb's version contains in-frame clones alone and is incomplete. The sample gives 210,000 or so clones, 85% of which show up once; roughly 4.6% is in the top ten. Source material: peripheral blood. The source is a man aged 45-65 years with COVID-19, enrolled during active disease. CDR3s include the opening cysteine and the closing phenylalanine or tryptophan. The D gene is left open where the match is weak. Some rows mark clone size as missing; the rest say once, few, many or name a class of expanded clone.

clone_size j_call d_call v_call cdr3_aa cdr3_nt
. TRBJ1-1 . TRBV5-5 CASSLPGQNTEAFF TGTGCCAGCAGCCTCCCCGGACAGAACACTGAAGCTTTCTTT
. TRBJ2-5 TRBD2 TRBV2 CASRRLAGGYF TGTGCCAGCAGACGACTAGCGGGGGGGTACTTC
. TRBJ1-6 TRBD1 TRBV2 CASSGQGNNSPLHF TGTGCCAGCAGTGGACAGGGGAATAATTCACCCCTCCACTTT
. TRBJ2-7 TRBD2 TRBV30 CAWSGPSGLSYEQYF TGTGCCTGGAGTGGCCCTAGCGGGCTCTCCTACGAGCAGTACTTC
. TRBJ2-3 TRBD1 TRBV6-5 CASSFSGTEEDTQYF TGTGCCAGCAGTTTCTCCGGGACAGAGGAAGATACGCAGTATTTT
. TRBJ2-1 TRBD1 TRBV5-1 CASSRTGTDFEGEQFF TGCGCCAGCAGCCGAACCGGGACAGATTTTGAGGGCGAGCAGTTCTTC
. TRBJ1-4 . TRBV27 CASSPAAGLNEKLFF TGTGCCAGCAGTCCCGCGGCAGGGCTTAATGAAAAACTGTTTTTT
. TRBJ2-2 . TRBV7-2 CASSLGVRAGRNTGELFF TGTGCCAGCAGCTTAGGGGTCCGGGCGGGGAGGAACACCGGGGAGCTGTTTTTT
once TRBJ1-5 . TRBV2 CASRGQPRMGNQPQHF TGTGCCAGCAGAGGACAGCCTAGAATGGGCAATCAGCCCCAGCATTTT
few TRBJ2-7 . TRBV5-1 CASSLRSSSSYEQYF TGCGCCAGCAGCTTGAGGAGTAGCAGCTCCTACGAGCAGTACTTC
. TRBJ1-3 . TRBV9 CASSTTAGSSGNTIYF TGTGCCAGCAGCACAACAGCCGGGAGTTCGGGAAACACCATATATTTT
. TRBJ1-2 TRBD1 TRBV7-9 CAVGQGYGYTF TGTGCCGTAGGACAGGGGTATGGCTACACCTTC
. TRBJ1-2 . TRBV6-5 CASRTGGRNGYTF TGTGCCAGCAGGACGGGGGGGCGAAATGGCTACACCTTC
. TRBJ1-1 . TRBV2 CASSRPGDTEAFF TGTGCCAGCAGTCGTCCGGGGGACACTGAAGCTTTCTTT
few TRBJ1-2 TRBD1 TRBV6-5 CASSPRGRGYTF TGTGCCAGCAGTCCCAGGGGGCGAGGCTACACCTTC
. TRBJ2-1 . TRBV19 CASTDWNNEQFF TGTGCCAGTACGGACTGGAACAATGAGCAGTTCTTC
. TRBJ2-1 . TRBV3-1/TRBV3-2 CASSQLYNEQFF TGTGCCAGCAGCCAGCTATACAATGAGCAGTTCTTC
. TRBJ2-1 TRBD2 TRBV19 CASSLGTSDEQFF TGTGCCAGTAGTCTCGGGACTAGCGATGAGCAGTTCTTC
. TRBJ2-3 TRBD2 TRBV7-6 CASSLGTSGGAIDTQYF TGTGCCAGCAGCTTAGGAACTAGCGGGGGGGCCATAGATACGCAGTATTTT
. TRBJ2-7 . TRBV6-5 CASSYGGLHSYEQYF TGTGCCAGCAGTTATGGGGGACTCCACTCCTACGAGCAGTACTTC
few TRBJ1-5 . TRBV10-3 CAISARGNSNQPQHF TGTGCCATCAGTGCGAGGGGGAATAGCAATCAGCCCCAGCATTTT
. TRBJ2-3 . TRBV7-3 CASSLLQTDTQYF TGTGCCAGCAGCTTACTGCAGACAGATACGCAGTATTTT
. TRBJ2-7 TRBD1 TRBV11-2 CASSLEAGGRYEQYF TGTGCCAGCAGCTTAGAGGCAGGGGGCCGCTACGAGCAGTACTTC
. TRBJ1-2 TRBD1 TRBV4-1 CASSQAGGSDYNYGYTF TGCGCCAGCAGCCAAGCAGGGGGCTCGGATTATAACTATGGCTACACCTTC
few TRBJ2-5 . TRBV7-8 CASSSRDFGETQYF TGTGCCAGCAGCTCCCGGGACTTTGGAGAGACCCAGTACTTC
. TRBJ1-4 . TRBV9 CASSGRGFGEKLFF TGTGCCAGCAGCGGGAGGGGTTTCGGTGAAAAACTGTTTTTT
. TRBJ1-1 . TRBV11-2 CASSDRGFEAFF TGTGCCAGCAGCGATCGGGGATTTGAAGCTTTCTTT
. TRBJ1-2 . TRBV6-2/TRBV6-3 CASSYSPGGEGYTF TGTGCCAGCAGTTACTCTCCGGGGGGAGAGGGCTACACCTTC
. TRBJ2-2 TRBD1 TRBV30 CAWSTGQGGTGELFF TGTGCCTGGAGTACGGGACAGGGGGGAACCGGGGAGCTGTTTTTT
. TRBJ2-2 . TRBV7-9 CASSLARQNTGELFF TGTGCCAGCAGCTTAGCGCGACAGAACACCGGGGAGCTGTTTTTT
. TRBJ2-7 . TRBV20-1 CSAGRDYEQYF TGCAGTGCCGGACGGGACTACGAGCAGTACTTC
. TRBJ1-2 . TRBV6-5 CASKVSGLGGYTF TGTGCCAGCAAGGTTTCAGGGCTAGGGGGCTACACCTTC
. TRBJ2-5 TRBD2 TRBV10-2 CASRTSGGAGETQYF TGCGCCAGCCGCACTAGCGGGGGGGCCGGGGAGACCCAGTACTTC
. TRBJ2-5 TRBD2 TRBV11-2 CASSFVLAGGGETQYF TGTGCCAGCAGCTTTGTTCTAGCGGGGGGTGGAGAGACCCAGTACTTC
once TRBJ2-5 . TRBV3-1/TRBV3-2 CASSPNRGYQETQYF TGTGCCAGCAGCCCTAATAGGGGATACCAAGAGACCCAGTACTTC
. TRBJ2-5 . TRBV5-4 CASRQGTDQETQYF TGTGCCAGCAGGCAGGGGACGGATCAAGAGACCCAGTACTTC
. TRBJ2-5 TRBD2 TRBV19 CASSMIAGVETQYF TGTGCCAGTAGTATGATAGCGGGGGTGGAGACCCAGTACTTC
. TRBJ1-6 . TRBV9 CASTLGAGSPLHF TGTGCCAGCACCCTGGGGGCGGGTTCACCCCTCCACTTT
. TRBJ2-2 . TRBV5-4 CASSQDFTGELFF TGTGCCAGCAGCCAGGACTTCACCGGGGAGCTGTTTTTT
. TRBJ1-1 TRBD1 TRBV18 CASSPQDRARGAFF TGTGCCAGCTCACCACAGGACAGGGCCCGGGGAGCTTTCTTT
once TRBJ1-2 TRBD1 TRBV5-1 CASSGTGDYGYTF TGCGCCAGCTCCGGGACAGGGGACTATGGCTACACCTTC
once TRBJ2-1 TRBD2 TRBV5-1 CASSRALTSGNNEQFF TGCGCCAGCAGCCGCGCTCTGACTAGCGGTAACAATGAGCAGTTCTTC
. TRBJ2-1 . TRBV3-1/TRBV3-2 CASSLPGRVEQFF TGTGCCAGCAGCCTACCTGGGCGCGTTGAGCAGTTCTTC
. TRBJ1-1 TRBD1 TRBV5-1 CASRTDRDTEAFF TGCGCCAGCAGGACGGACAGGGACACTGAAGCTTTCTTT
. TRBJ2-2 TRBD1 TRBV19 CASSGTGGVTGELFF TGTGCCAGCTCCGGGACAGGGGGTGTCACCGGGGAGCTGTTTTTT
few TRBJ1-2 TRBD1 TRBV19 CASKDRGLHYGYTF TGTGCCAGTAAAGACAGGGGGCTTCACTATGGCTACACCTTC
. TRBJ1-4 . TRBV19 CASSPRTDEKLFF TGTGCCAGTAGTCCCCGGACAGATGAAAAACTGTTTTTT
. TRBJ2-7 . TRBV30 CAWSYSGVLYEQYF TGTGCCTGGAGTTACTCCGGGGTCCTTTACGAGCAGTACTTC
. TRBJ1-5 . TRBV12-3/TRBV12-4 CASSFSRDQPQHF TGTGCCAGCAGTTTTTCGCGGGATCAGCCCCAGCATTTT
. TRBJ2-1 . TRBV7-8 CASSFFPFDEQFF TGTGCCAGCAGCTTTTTCCCGTTTGATGAGCAGTTCTTC
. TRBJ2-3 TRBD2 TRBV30 CAWGRPSGGLPDTQYF TGTGCCTGGGGCAGACCTAGCGGGGGGCTACCAGATACGCAGTATTTT
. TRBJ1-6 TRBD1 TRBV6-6 CASSQDRAAYNSPLHF TGTGCCAGCAGCCAGGACAGGGCAGCCTATAATTCACCCCTCCACTTT
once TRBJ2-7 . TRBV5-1 CASSPATRTYEQYF TGCGCCAGCAGCCCCGCCACTAGGACCTACGAGCAGTACTTC
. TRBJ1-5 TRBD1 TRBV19 CASSWTGRNQPQHF TGTGCCAGTAGTTGGACAGGTAGAAATCAGCCCCAGCATTTT